These 22 T cell receptor beta chains originate from one sample sequenced in a study of blood T cell repertoires in COVID-19. The assay was immunoSEQ multiplex PCR, and TCRdb's table has in-frame clones only and misses some. Among 150,000 to 160,000 clones listed, 80% were seen once. The sample taken for sequencing was peripheral blood. The source is a man in his sixties with acute or convalescent COVID-19.

The chain couples TRBV5-4 to TRBJ1-1, with 7 bases that match TRBD1. Germline V gives CDR1 SGHNT, CDR2 YYREEE (reference sequence). The CDR3 runs 16 residues. The V gene end was trimmed by 0 bases and the J gene end by 7 bases; junction bases not matched to a gene: 12. As DNA, the CDR3 is TGTGCCAGCAGCTTGGACGGCAGGGGGGAATCAATTGAAGCTTTCTTT. Translating it yields CASSLDGRGESIEAFF. Full variable domain (outside the CDR3, taken from reference TRBV5-4 and TRBJ1-1): ETGVTQSPTHLIKTRGQQVTLRCSSQSGHNTVSWYQQALGQGPQFIFQYYREEENGRGNFPPRFSGLQFPNYSSELNVNALELDDSALYLCASSLDGRGESIEAFFGQGTRLTVV.

The genes are TRBV7-6 and TRBJ2-1; 12 bases are shared with TRBD1. J was trimmed by 8 bases and V by 4 bases; bases with no gene match: 9. CDR3 length: 16 residues. Germline assignment: CDR1 SGHVS and CDR2 FNYEAQ. Here the CDR3 DNA reads TGTGCCAGCAGCTCAGAAGGGACAGGGGGCTGGTATGAGCAGTTCTTC. It codes for CASSSEGTGGWYEQFF. Based on the CDR3 plus reference TRBV7-6 and TRBJ2-1, the full variable domain is GAGVSQSPRYKVTKRGQDVALRCDPISGHVSLYWYRQALGQGPEFLTYFNYEAQQDKSGLPNDRFSAERPEGSISTLTIQRTEQRDSAMYRCASSSEGTGGWYEQFFGPGTRLTVL.

Details on this clone: Just one base apart from a much larger clone, this may be a read error. The chain has TRBV5-1 and TRBJ1-3; a weak D match, TRBD1 (5 bases). Germline loops: CDR1 SGHRS, CDR2 YFSETQ. The CDR3 extends over 15 amino acids. V was clipped by 0 bases and J by 2 bases, with 9 bases between them. The CDR3 nucleotides read TGCGCCAGCAGCTTGGATGGGGGGACTGGAAACACCATATATTTT. This sequence encodes CASSLDGGTGNTIYF.

This clone was observed a handful of times. The rearrangement links TRBV7-6 to TRBJ2-1; 9 bases align to TRBD1. The V and J ends lost 5 bases and 8 bases, in that order; junction bases with no gene match: 7. Germline-derived CDR1 and CDR2 are SGHVS and FNYEAQ. CDR3 length: 14 amino acids. The CDR3 protein is CASSVGDRVHEQFF. The CDR3 DNA follows: TGTGCCAGCAGCGTCGGGGACAGGGTCCATGAGCAGTTCTTC.

This chain connects TRBV6-5 to TRBJ2-1; TRBD2 aligns across 10 bases. CDR3 length: 14 amino acids. Trimming at V came to 2 bases and at J to 7 bases, leaving 2 bases not matched to a gene. The germline gives CDR1 MNHEY, CDR2 SVGAGI. This chain's CDR3 is CASSYLAGVNEQFF. For the CDR3, the DNA is TGTGCCAGCAGTTACCTAGCGGGGGTTAATGAGCAGTTCTTC.

This clone was found many times. The CDR3, as DNA: TGTGCCAGCAGCTTAGAGGGGTGGGACTACCCCTCCTACGAGCAGTACTTC. Translation gives CASSLEGWDYPSYEQYF. This chain joins TRBV7-2 and TRBJ2-7; 7 bases align to TRBD2. V lost 1 base to trimming and J lost 0 bases; unmatched junction nucleotides: 9. The CDR3 covers 17 residues. From germline, CDR1 is SGHTA and CDR2 FQGNSA.

The chain combines TRBV6-5 with TRBJ2-7, with 9 nucleotides matching TRBD1. V dropped 5 bases and J dropped 6; count of bases not matched to a gene: 8. CDR1 MNHEY and CDR2 SVGAGI come from the germline V gene. The length of the CDR3 is 14 residues. The CDR3: CASSTRQGGGEQYF. The CDR3 nucleotides are TGTGCCAGCAGTACCAGACAGGGGGGGGGCGAGCAGTACTTC.

In its sample, this clone was seen once. V is TRBV28 and J is TRBJ2-3, with no clear D. This CDR3 contains 12 residues. CDR1 and CDR2 (germline): MDHEN, SYDVKM. The V end was cut by 3 bases, the J end by 4 bases, with 5 bases between. The CDR3 region is CASSFFADTQYF. The CDR3 bases are TGTGCCAGCAGTTTTTTCGCAGATACGCAGTATTTT.

The chain combines TRBV7-2 with TRBJ2-1; 16 bases are a match to TRBD2. This CDR3 region has 16 residues. V dropped 5 bases and J dropped 6; count of bases not matched to a gene: 4. Germline V gene lookup returns CDR1 SGHTA and CDR2 FQGNSA. CDR3 bases: TGTGCCAGCAGCCCAGGGACTAGCGGGGGGGTCAATGAGCAGTTCTTC. Protein: CASSPGTSGGVNEQFF.

The chain employs TRBV18 and TRBJ2-2, with 7 nucleotides matching TRBD2. The CDR3 loop spans 15 amino acids. Losses at the gene ends were 3 bases for V and 4 bases for J; bases not matched to a gene: 5. CDR1 is KGHSH and CDR2 is LQKENI in the germline V gene. CDR3 residues: CASSPGGSGTGELFF. The CDR3 nucleotides read TGTGCCAGCTCACCGGGAGGGAGTGGCACCGGGGAGCTGTTTTTT. Variable domain in full (rest from reference TRBV18 and TRBJ2-2): NAGVMQNPRHLVRRRGQEARLRCSPMKGHSHVYWYRQLPEEGLKFMVYLQKENIIDESGMPKERFSAEFPKEGPSILRIQQVVRGDSAAYFCASSPGGSGTGELFFGEGSRLTVL.

J is TRBJ1-5 and V is TRBV24-1, with 11 bases aligning to TRBD1. From germline, CDR1 is KGHDR and CDR2 SFDVKD. J was trimmed by 6 bases and V by 5 bases; bases with no gene match: 8. The CDR3 length is 16 residues. The CDR3 is CATSGMGQGEIQPQHF. In DNA, the CDR3 is TGTGCCACCAGTGGGATGGGACAGGGGGAAATTCAGCCCCAGCATTTT.

The chain uses TRBV18 and TRBJ2-2; 7 nucleotides match TRBD1. CDR1 and CDR2 from the germline V gene are KGHSH and LQKENI. Germline trimming cut 6 bases from V and 7 bases from J; bases unmatched to any gene: 11. This CDR3 spans 15 amino acids. The CDR3 loop reads CASSVLGTASGELFF. The CDR3 nucleotides read TGTGCCAGCTCCGTGCTAGGGACAGCCAGCGGGGAGCTGTTTTTT.

The rearrangement uses TRBV5-5 and TRBJ1-5; 10 bases map to TRBD1. J was trimmed by 8 bases and V by 4 bases; bases with no gene match: 9. CDR3 size: 15 residues. Germline V gives CDR1 SGHKS, CDR2 YYEKEE (reference sequence). Here the CDR3 DNA reads TGTGCCAGCAGCCCGGGACAGGGGTCCTTTGAGCCCCAGCATTTT. Its protein is CASSPGQGSFEPQHF.

J is TRBJ2-1 and V is TRBV6-2 or TRBV6-3, with 12 bases that match TRBD2. The CDR3 length is 16 residues. The germline V gene encodes CDR1 MNHEY and CDR2 SVGEGT. Unmatched junction bases numbered 4, after V lost 3 bases and J lost 4 bases. CDR3 DNA: TGTGCCAGCAGTTATTACGGACTAGCGGGATACAATGAGCAGTTCTTC. This translates into CASSYYGLAGYNEQFF.

The rearrangement uses TRBV3-1 (or the pseudogene TRBV3-2) and TRBJ2-2; TRBD2 agrees at 12 bases. With 6 bases clipped from V and 5 bases from J, the junction kept 4 bases outside the gene matches. Germline CDR1 and CDR2: LGHDT and YNNKEL (reference sequence). The CDR3 is made up of 15 amino acids. The CDR3 loop is CASRPTSGRTGELFF. The CDR3 DNA sequence: TGTGCCAGCAGACCGACTAGCGGGAGAACCGGGGAGCTGTTTTTT.

CDR3 region: CASSRDRQETQYF. The CDR3 coding sequence is TGTGCCAGCAGCAGGGACAGACAAGAGACCCAGTACTTC. This chain connects TRBV6-2 or TRBV6-3 to TRBJ2-5; 7 nucleotides agree with TRBD1. The ends lost 6 bases at V and 2 bases at J; junction bases unmatched: 3. Germline values: CDR1 MNHEY, CDR2 SVGEGT. This CDR3 contains 13 residues.

The chain has TRBV28 and TRBJ1-1; maybe TRBD1 (6 bases). Trimming took off 7 bases at V and 5 bases at J, with 17 bases between the two ends. The CDR3 is made up of 14 amino acids. Germline V gene sequence: CDR1 MDHEN, CDR2 SYDVKM. The CDR3 is CASTVPGGWTEAFF. DNA for the CDR3: TGTGCCAGCACCGTCCCGGGGGGCTGGACTGAAGCTTTCTTT.

The chain uses TRBV5-1 and TRBJ1-1; D unresolved. CDR3 length equals 15 residues. Trimming cost V 0 bases and J 1 base, with 10 bases left between them. Germline CDR1 and CDR2: SGHRS and YFSETQ. CDR3 in DNA: TGCGCCAGCAGCTTGGATCCAGATAAGAACACTGAAGCTTTCTTT. This gives the protein CASSLDPDKNTEAFF.

The chain has TRBV24-1 and TRBJ2-5; 7 positions match TRBD1. Germline trimming cut 9 bases from V and 2 bases from J; bases unmatched to any gene: 11. The V gene's germline CDR1 is KGHDR and CDR2 SFDVKD. The length of the CDR3 is 15 residues. The CDR3 region is CATSRTGLPQETQYF. The CDR3, as DNA: TGTGCCACCTCCAGGACAGGTCTACCGCAAGAGACCCAGTACTTC.

The rearrangement joins TRBV11-2 to TRBJ2-7; 11 nucleotides line up with TRBD2. J lost 6 bases, V lost 5 bases, and 12 bases had no gene match. In germline, CDR1 is SGHAT, CDR2 FQNNGV. This CDR3 spans 16 amino acids. The CDR3 DNA sequence: TGTGCCAGCAGCGGCCGGACTAGCGGGCCCCCCGTCGAGCAGTACTTC. Encoded protein: CASSGRTSGPPVEQYF.

Note on this clone: Germline and junction disagree at one end, which may indicate a read error. This rearrangement joins TRBV3-1 (or the pseudogene TRBV3-2) to TRBJ2-1; 8 nucleotides match TRBD2. This CDR3 is 11 amino acids long. Germline assignment: CDR1 LGHDT and CDR2 YNNKEL (reference sequence). CDR3 bases: TGTGCCAGCAATAGCGGGACTAGAGCACTCTTC. Translating it yields CASNSGTRALF.

This clone was recorded many times. V and J are TRBV6-6 and TRBJ2-7, with a possible D match to TRBD2 (6 bases). The CDR3 is made up of 16 amino acids. V was pared by 4 bases and J by 1 base, with 17 bases between. Per the germline V gene, CDR1 is MNHNY and CDR2 is SVGAGI (reference sequence). CDR3 nucleotide sequence: TGTGCCAGCAGTTCCACGCGACTAGAAGCGTCCTACGAGCAGTACTTC. Translation gives CASSSTRLEASYEQYF.